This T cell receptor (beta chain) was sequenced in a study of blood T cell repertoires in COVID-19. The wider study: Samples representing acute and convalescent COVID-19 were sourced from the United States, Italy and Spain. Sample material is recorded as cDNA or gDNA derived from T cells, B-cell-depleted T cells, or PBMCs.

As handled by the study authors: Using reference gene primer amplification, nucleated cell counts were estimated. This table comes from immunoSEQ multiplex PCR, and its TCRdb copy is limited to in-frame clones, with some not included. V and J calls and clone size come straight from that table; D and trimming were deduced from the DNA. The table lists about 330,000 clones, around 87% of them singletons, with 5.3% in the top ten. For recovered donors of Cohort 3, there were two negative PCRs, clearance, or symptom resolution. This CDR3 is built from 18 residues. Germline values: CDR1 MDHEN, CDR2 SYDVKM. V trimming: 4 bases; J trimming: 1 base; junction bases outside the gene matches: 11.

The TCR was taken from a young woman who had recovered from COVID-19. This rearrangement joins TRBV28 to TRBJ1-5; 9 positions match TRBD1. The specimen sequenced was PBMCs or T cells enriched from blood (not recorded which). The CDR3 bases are TGTGCCAGCAGTTCGAACCCTGGGGACAGGGAGAGCAATCAGCCCCAGCATTTT. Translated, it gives CASSSNPGDRESNQPQHF.